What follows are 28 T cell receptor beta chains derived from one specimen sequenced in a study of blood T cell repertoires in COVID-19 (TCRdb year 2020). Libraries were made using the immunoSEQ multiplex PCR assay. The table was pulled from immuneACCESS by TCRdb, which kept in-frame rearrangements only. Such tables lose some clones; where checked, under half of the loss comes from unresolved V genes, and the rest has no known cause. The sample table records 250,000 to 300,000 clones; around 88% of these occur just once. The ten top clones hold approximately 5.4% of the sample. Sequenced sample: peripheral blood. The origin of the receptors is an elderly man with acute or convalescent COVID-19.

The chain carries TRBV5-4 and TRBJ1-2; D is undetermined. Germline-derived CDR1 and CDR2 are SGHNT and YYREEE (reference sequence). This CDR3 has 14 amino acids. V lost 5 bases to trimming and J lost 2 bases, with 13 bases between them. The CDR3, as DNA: TGTGCCAGCAGACAGAGCATAGACAACTATGGCTACACCTTC. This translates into CASRQSIDNYGYTF.

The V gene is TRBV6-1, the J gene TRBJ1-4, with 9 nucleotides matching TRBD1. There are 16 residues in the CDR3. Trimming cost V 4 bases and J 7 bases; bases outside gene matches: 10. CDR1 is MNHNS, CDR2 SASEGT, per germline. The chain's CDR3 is CASSVHRGQVGEKLFF. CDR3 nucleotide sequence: TGTGCCAGCAGTGTTCACAGGGGGCAAGTGGGTGAAAAACTGTTTTTT.

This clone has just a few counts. CDR3 in amino acids: CASSERVLRSEQYF. The CDR3 DNA sequence: TGTGCCAGCAGTGAACGGGTCCTCCGCTCCGAGCAGTACTTC. V usage is TRBV2 and J usage is TRBJ2-7; D is unclear. CDR1 is SNHLY, CDR2 FYNNEI, per germline. This CDR3 spans 14 amino acids. Between the trimmed V and J ends, which lost 2 bases and 6 bases, there was a span of 14 bases.

CDR3 region: CASSTPTLGLAEGSSYEQYF. Written as DNA, the CDR3 is TGTGCCAGCAGTACTCCAACCCTGGGACTAGCGGAGGGGAGCTCCTACGAGCAGTACTTC. The J gene is TRBJ2-7, the V gene TRBV2; TRBD2 matches at 11 bases. Germline trimming cut 5 bases from V and 0 bases from J; bases unmatched to any gene: 18. The CDR3 length is 20 residues. Germline V gene sequence: CDR1 SNHLY, CDR2 FYNNEI.

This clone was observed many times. CDR3 bases: TGTGCCACCAGTGATTTGTCCCCAGCAGGGGGCTATGGCTACACCTTC. It codes for CATSDLSPAGGYGYTF. The J gene is TRBJ1-2, the V gene TRBV24-1; 7 positions match TRBD1. Germline assignment: CDR1 KGHDR and CDR2 SFDVKD. This CDR3 is 16 amino acids long. The V segment lost 0 bases and the J segment 4 bases; nucleotides outside the gene matches: 7.

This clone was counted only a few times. CDR3 coding DNA: TGTGCCAGCAGTTTGACTCTTAGCTCTGGGGCCAACGTCCTGACTTTC. The encoded protein is CASSLTLSSGANVLTF. The chain employs TRBV2 and TRBJ2-6, with D hard to call. The CDR3 runs to 16 residues. Trimming cost V 5 bases and J 0 bases, with 11 bases left between them. CDR1 is SNHLY, CDR2 FYNNEI, per germline.

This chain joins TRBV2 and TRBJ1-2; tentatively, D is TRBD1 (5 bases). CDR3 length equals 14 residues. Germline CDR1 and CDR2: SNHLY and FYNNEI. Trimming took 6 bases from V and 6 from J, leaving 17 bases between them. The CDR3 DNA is TGTGCCAGCAGGAAAGCACAATTAGGGGATGGCTACACCTTC. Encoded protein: CASRKAQLGDGYTF.

CDR3 region: CASSPGLAGGPADTQYF. As DNA, the CDR3 is TGTGCCAGCTCACCGGGACTAGCGGGAGGGCCTGCAGATACGCAGTATTTT. This chain connects TRBV18 to TRBJ2-3; 16 positions match TRBD2. CDR1 and CDR2 from the germline V gene are KGHSH and LQKENI. The J segment lost 4 bases and the V segment lost 3 bases, leaving 4 bases of the junction unmatched. This CDR3 has 17 amino acids.

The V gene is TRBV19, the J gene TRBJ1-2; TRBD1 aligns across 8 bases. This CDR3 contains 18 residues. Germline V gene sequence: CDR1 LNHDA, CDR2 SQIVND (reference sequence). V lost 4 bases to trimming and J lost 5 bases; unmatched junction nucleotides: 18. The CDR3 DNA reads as TGTGCCAGTAGTAACTACCGGGCCTCCAGGGGGCGATGGTATGGCTACACCTTC. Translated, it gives CASSNYRASRGRWYGYTF.

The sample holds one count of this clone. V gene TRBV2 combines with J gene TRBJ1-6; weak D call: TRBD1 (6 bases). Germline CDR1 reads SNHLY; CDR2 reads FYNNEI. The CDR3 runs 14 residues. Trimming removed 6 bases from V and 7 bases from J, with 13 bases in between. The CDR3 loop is CASRPGAGNSPLHF. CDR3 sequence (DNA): TGTGCCAGCAGGCCAGGGGCGGGCAATTCACCCCTCCACTTT.

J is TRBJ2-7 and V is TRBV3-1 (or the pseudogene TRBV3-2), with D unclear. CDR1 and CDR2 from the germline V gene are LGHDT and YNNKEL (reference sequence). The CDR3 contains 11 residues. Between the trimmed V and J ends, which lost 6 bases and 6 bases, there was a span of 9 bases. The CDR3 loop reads CASRKSFEQYF. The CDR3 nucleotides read TGTGCCAGCAGAAAGAGCTTCGAGCAGTACTTC.

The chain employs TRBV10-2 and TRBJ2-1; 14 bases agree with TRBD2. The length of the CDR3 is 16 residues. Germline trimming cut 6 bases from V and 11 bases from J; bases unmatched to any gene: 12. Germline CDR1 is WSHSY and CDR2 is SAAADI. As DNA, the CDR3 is TGCGCCAGCAGGGGACTAGCGGGAGCAAGTCCCCCTAAGCAGTTCTTC. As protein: CASRGLAGASPPKQFF.

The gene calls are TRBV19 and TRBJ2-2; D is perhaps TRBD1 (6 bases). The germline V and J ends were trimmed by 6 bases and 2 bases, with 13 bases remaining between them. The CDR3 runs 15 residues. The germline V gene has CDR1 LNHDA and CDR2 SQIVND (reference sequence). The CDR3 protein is CASRTTGSNTGELFF. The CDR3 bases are TGTGCCAGTAGAACTACAGGGTCCAACACCGGGGAGCTGTTTTTT.

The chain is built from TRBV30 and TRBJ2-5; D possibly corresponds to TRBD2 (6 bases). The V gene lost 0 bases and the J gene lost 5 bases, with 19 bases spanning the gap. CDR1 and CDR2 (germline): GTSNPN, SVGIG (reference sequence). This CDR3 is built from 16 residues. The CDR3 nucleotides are TGTGCCTGGAGTGTAGGGCTAGCGCCCCAAAGGGAGACCCAGTACTTC. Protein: CAWSVGLAPQRETQYF. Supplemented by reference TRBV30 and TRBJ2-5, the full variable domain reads SQTIHQWPATLVQPVGSPLSLECTVEGTSNPNLYWYRQAAGRGLQLLFYSVGIGQISSEVPQNLSASRPQDRQFILSSKKLLLSDSGFYLCAWSVGLAPQRETQYFGPGTRLLVL.

The chain's CDR3 is CASSTTSGAVGEQFF. In DNA, the CDR3 is TGTGCCAGCAGCACGACTAGCGGGGCTGTTGGTGAGCAGTTCTTC. The chain joins TRBV7-2 to TRBJ2-1, with 11 bases fitting TRBD2. V lost 5 bases and J lost 9; bases outside the gene matches: 9. Per the germline V gene, CDR1 is SGHTA and CDR2 is FQGNSA. The CDR3 extends over 15 amino acids.

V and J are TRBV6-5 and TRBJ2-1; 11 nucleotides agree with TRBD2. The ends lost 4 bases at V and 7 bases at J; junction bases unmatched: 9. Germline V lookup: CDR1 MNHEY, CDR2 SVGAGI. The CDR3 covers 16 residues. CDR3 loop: CASSSITSGSLNEQFF. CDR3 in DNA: TGTGCCAGCAGTTCTATCACTAGCGGGAGTCTGAATGAGCAGTTCTTC.

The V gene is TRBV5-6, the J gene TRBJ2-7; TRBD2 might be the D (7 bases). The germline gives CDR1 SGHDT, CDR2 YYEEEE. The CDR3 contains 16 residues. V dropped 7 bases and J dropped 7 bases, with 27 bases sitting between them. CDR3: CASPGEGLPYREEQYF. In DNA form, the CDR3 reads TGTGCCAGCCCAGGGGAGGGGTTACCCTACCGGGAGGAGCAGTACTTC.

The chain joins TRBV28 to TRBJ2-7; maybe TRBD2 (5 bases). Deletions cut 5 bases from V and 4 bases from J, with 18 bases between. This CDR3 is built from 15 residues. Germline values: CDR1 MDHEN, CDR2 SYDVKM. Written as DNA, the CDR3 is TGTGCCAGCAGTCAGCCCCTTAGCCGGAGGTACGAGCAGTACTTC. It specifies CASSQPLSRRYEQYF. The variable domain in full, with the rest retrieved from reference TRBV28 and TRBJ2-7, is DVKVTQSSRYLVKRTGEKVFLECVQDMDHENMFWYRQDPGLGLRLIYFSYDVKMKEKGDIPEGYSVSREKKERFSLILESASTNQTSMYLCASSQPLSRRYEQYFGPGTRLTVT.

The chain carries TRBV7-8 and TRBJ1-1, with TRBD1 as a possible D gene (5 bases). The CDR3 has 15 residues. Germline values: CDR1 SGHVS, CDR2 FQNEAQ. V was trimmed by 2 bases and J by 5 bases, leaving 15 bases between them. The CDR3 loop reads CASSLWRGGGTEAFF. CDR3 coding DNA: TGTGCCAGCAGCTTATGGAGGGGTGGAGGGACTGAAGCTTTCTTT.

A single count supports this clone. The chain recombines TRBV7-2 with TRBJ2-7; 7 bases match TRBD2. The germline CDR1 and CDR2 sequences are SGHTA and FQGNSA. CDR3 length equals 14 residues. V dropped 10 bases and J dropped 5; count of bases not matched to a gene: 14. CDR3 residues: CATNRDYNVHEQYF. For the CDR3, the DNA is TGTGCCACCAACCGGGACTACAATGTGCACGAGCAGTACTTC.

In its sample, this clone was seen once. The CDR3 DNA sequence: TGCAGCGTTGTTGGAGGGAGTGGCGCTGAAGCTTTCTTT. Amino acid sequence: CSVVGGSGAEAFF. The chain links TRBV29-1 to TRBJ1-1; D call uncertain. The V end lost 4 bases, the J end lost 6 bases, and 15 bases lay between the germline ends. CDR1 is SQVTM and CDR2 is ANQGSEA in the germline V gene. This CDR3 has 13 residues.

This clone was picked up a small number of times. The CDR3 nucleotides read TGTGCCACCAGCAGAGAGAACGGCTACGAGCAGTACTTC. It encodes CATSRENGYEQYF. The chain joins TRBV15 to TRBJ2-7; D gene unclear. The CDR3 spans 13 residues. Germline V gives CDR1 LNHNV, CDR2 YYDKDF (reference sequence). V was trimmed by 0 bases and J by 3 bases, leaving 6 bases between them.

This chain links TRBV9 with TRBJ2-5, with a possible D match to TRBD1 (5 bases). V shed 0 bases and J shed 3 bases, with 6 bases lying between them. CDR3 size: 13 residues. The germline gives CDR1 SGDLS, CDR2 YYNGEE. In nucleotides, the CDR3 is TGTGCCAGCAGCGTAGTGGACAAAGAGACCCAGTACTTC. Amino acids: CASSVVDKETQYF.

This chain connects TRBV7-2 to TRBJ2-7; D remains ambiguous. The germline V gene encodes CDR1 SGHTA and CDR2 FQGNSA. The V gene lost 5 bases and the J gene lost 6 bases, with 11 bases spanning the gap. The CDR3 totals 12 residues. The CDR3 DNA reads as TGTGCCAGCAGCCATCCAGGCCGCGAGCAGTACTTC. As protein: CASSHPGREQYF.

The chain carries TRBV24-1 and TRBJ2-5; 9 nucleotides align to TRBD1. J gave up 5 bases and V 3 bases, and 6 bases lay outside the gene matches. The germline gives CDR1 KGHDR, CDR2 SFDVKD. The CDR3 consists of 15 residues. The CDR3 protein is CATSDIADRGETQYF. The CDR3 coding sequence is TGTGCCACCAGTGATATCGCGGACAGGGGCGAGACCCAGTACTTC.

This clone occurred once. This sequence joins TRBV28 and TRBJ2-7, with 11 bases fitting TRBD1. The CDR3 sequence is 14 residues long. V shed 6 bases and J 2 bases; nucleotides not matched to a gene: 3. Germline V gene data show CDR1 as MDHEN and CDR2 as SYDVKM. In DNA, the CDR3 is TGTGCCAGCAGCTGGACAGGGGGCGCCTACGAGCAGTACTTC. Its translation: CASSWTGGAYEQYF.

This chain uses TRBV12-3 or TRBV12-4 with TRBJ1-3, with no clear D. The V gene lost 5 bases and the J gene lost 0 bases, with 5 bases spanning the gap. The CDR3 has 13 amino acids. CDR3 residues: CASSRSSGNTIYF. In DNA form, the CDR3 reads TGTGCCAGCAGTCGGAGCTCTGGAAACACCATATATTTT.

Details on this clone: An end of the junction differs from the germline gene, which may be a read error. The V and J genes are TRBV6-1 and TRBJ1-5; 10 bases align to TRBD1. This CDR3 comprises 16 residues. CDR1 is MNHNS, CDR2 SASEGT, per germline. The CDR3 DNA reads TGTGCCAGCAGGGAAGTGACAGGGGGCGTAGGGCTGCCCCAGCATTTT. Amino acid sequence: CASREVTGGVGLPQHF.